A single sample gave rise to the 5 T cell receptor beta chains below, sequenced in a study of T-cell reconstitution after alpha-beta-depleted transplantation in children. TCRbeta library construction was performed incorporating unique molecular identifiers. Using its own MiXCR run on the PCR reads, TCRdb lists one record per CDR3 protein. The repertoire consists of about 640,000 distinct CDR3 sequences, with 15% to 20% occurring once and the leading ten covering 0.85% to 1.3%. Material: PBMCs from the stem cell graft donor, obtained from the stem cell graft. The receptor source for this set is a human donor who donated a stem cell graft to a child with acute myeloid leukemia.

A note on this clonotype: This sequence may be a read error, since a much larger clone differs from it by one base. V is TRBV5-1 and J is TRBJ1-2; maybe TRBD1 (5 bases). The ends were cut back, 1 base at V and 5 bases at J, with 15 bases in the middle. The CDR3 totals 15 residues. Germline V gives CDR1 SGHRS, CDR2 YFSETQ. CDR3 loop: CASSLWSPGSYGYTF. The CDR3 DNA sequence: TGCGCCAGCAGCTTGTGGAGTCCAGGGTCGTATGGCTACACCTTC.

In its sample, this clonotype was seen many times. This chain uses TRBV20-1 with TRBJ2-1; D perhaps matches TRBD1 (5 bases). V was clipped by 3 bases and J by 3 bases, with 9 bases between them. The germline V gene has CDR1 DFQATT and CDR2 SNEGSKA (reference sequence). CDR3 length equals 13 residues. The CDR3 coding sequence is TGCAGTGCTAGCCAGGGCGGCTACAATGAGCAGTTCTTC. Translated: CSASQGGYNEQFF.

This clonotype showed up many times. The chain couples TRBV20-1 to TRBJ1-6, with D uncertain. The CDR3 loop spans 13 amino acids. Germline V gene lookup returns CDR1 DFQATT and CDR2 SNEGSKA (reference sequence). Trimming left V 3 bases short and J 9 bases short, with 12 bases between. In nucleotides, the CDR3 is TGCAGTGCTAGTGAGGACCTGGTTTCACCCCTCCACTTT. Its protein product is CSASEDLVSPLHF.

There are many counts of this clonotype. The V and J genes are TRBV27 and TRBJ1-6; TRBD1 is a possible D gene (5 bases). Germline values: CDR1 MNHEY, CDR2 SMNVEV (reference sequence). CDR3 length equals 12 residues. Trimming removed 8 bases from V and 10 bases from J, with 12 bases in between. In DNA, the CDR3 is TGTGCCAGCCGGGGGGGGTTCTCACCCCTCCACTTT. It specifies CASRGGFSPLHF.

The V gene is TRBV6-2 or TRBV6-3, the J gene TRBJ2-7; TRBD2 matches at 7 bases. V shed 6 bases and J 3 bases; nucleotides not matched to a gene: 8. Per germline, CDR1 MNHEY and CDR2 SVGEGT. The CDR3 sequence is 14 residues long. In DNA, the CDR3 is TGTGCCAGCAGACGCGATCCGGGGGGCTACGAGCAGTACTTC. Residues: CASRRDPGGYEQYF.